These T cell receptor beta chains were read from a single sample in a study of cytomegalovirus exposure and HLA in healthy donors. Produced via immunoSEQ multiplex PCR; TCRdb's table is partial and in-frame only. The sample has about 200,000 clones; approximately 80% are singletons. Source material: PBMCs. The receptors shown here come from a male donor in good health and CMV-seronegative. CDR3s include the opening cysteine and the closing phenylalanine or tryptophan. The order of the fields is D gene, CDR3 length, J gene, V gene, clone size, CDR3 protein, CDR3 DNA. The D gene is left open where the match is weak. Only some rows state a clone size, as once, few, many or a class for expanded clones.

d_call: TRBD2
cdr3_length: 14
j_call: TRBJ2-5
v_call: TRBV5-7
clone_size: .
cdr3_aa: CASSLREGRGTQYF
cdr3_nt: TGTGCCAGCAGCTTAAGGGAGGGCCGGGGGACCCAGTACTTC

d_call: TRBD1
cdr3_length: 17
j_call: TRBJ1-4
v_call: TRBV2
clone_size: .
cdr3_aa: CASSKDREEMVMEKLFF
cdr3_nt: TGTGCCAGCAGCAAGGACAGGGAGGAAATGGTCATGGAAAAACTGTTTTTT

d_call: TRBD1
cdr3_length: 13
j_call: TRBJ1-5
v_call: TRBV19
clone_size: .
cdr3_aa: CASSTRTGQPQHF
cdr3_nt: TGTGCCAGTAGTACAAGGACAGGCCAGCCCCAGCATTTT

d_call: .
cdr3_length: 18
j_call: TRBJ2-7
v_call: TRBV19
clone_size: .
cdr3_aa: CASSIDSSERRLRSEQYF
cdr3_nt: TGTGCCAGTAGTATAGATTCTTCGGAGCGGCGACTCAGGTCCGAGCAGTACTTC

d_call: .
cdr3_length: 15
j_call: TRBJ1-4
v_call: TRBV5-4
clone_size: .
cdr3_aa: CASSRTAQEMGKLFF
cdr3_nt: TGTGCCAGCAGCCGGACAGCGCAAGAAATGGGAAAACTGTTTTTT

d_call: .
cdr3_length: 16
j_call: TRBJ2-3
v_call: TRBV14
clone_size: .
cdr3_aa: CASSHPGAASTDTQYF
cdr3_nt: TGTGCCAGCAGCCACCCAGGAGCGGCGAGCACAGATACGCAGTATTTT

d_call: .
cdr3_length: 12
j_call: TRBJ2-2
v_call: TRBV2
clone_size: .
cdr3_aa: CARARLSGELFF
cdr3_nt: TGTGCCAGAGCGCGACTCTCCGGGGAGCTGTTTTTT

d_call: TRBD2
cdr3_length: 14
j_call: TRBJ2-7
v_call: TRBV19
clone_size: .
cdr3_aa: CASSIGLAGVEQYF
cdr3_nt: TGTGCCAGTAGTATTGGACTAGCGGGAGTCGAGCAGTACTTC

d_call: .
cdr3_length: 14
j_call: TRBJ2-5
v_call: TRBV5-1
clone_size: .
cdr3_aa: CASSHNGAQETQYF
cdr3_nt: TGCGCTAGCAGCCACAATGGGGCCCAAGAGACCCAGTACTTC

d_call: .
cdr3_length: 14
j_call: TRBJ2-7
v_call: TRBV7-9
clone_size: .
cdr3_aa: CASSLGHTSYEQYF
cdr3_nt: TGTGCCAGCAGCTTAGGTCACACATCCTACGAGCAGTACTTC

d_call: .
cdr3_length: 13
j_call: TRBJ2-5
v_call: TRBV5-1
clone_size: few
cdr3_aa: CASSLTRPGTQYF
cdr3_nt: TGCGCCAGCAGCTTGACCCGGCCGGGGACCCAGTACTTC

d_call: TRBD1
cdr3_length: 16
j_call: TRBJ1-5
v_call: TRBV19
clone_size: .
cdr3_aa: CASSMGRGRGDQPQHF
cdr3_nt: TGTGCCAGTAGTATGGGTAGGGGGCGCGGGGATCAGCCCCAGCATTTT

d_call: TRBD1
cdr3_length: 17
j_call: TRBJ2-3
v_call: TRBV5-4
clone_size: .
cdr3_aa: CASSGVGQGASTDTQYF
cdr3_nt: TGTGCCAGCAGCGGTGTGGGTCAGGGGGCCAGCACAGATACGCAGTATTTT

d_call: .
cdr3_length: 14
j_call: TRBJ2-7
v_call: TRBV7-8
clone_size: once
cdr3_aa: CASSTSQFLYEQYF
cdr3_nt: TGTGCCAGCAGCACCTCACAATTCCTCTACGAGCAGTACTTC

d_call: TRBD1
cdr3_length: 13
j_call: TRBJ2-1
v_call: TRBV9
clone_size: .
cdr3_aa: CASSQDTGVEQFF
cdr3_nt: TGTGCCAGCAGCCAAGACACAGGGGTAGAGCAGTTCTTC

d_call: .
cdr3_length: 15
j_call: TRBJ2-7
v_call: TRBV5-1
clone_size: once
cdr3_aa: CASSLHGVLTYEQYF
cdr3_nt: TGCGCCAGCAGCCTCCACGGGGTACTCACCTACGAGCAGTACTTC

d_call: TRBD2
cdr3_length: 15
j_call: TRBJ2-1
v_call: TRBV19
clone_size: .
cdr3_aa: CASSIGSSGRYEQFF
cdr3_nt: TGTGCCAGTAGTATCGGGTCTAGCGGGAGGTATGAGCAGTTCTTC

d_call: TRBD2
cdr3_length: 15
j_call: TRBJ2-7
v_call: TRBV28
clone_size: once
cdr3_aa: CALAPSGRSTYEQYF
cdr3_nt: TGTGCCCTAGCCCCTAGCGGGAGGAGTACCTACGAGCAGTACTTC

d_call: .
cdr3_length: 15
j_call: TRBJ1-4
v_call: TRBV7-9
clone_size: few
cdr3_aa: CASSLQGIGIEKLFF
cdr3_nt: TGTGCCAGCAGCTTACAGGGGATAGGAATTGAAAAACTGTTTTTT

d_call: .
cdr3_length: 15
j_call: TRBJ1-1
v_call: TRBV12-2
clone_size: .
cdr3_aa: CASRFEQRLRGAAFF
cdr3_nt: TGTGCAAGTCGCTTCGAACAGCGCCTCCGGGGAGCGGCTTTCTTT

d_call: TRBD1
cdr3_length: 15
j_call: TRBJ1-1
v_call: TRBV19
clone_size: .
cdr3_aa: CASSIRVTGVTEAFF
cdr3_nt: TGTGCCAGTAGTATTCGGGTTACAGGGGTTACTGAAGCTTTCTTT

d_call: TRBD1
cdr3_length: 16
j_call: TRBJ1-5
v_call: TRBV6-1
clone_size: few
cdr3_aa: CASSEPDRGSNQPQHF
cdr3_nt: TGTGCCAGCAGTGAACCGGACAGGGGGAGCAATCAGCCCCAGCATTTT

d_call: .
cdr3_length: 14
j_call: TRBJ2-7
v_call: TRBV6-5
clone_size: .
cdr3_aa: CASSQISGAYEQYF
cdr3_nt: TGTGCCAGCAGTCAAATTAGCGGCGCCTACGAGCAGTACTTC

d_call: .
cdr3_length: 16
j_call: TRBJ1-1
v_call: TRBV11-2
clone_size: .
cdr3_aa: CASSFSIRGMNTEAFF
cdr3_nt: TGTGCCAGCAGCTTCAGCATTAGAGGAATGAACACTGAAGCTTTCTTT

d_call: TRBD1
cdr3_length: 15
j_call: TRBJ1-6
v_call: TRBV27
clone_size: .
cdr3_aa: CASSPGQEDNSPLHF
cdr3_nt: TGTGCCAGCAGTCCGGGACAGGAGGACAATTCACCCCTCCACTTT

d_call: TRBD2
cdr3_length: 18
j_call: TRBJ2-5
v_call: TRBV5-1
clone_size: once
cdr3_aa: CASSLVGGLAENQETQYF
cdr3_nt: TGCGCCAGCAGCTTGGTGGGGGGACTAGCGGAGAACCAAGAGACCCAGTACTTC

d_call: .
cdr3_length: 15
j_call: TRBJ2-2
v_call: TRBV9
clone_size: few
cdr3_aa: CASSVAGGSTGELFF
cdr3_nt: TGTGCCAGCAGCGTAGCTGGAGGCAGCACCGGGGAGCTGTTTTTT

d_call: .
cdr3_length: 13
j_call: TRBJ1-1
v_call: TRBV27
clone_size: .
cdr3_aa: CASSQQGRTEAFF
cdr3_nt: TGTGCCAGCAGCCAACAGGGTCGCACTGAAGCTTTCTTT

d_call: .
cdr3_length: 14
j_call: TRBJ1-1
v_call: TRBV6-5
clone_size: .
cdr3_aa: CASSSNTMNTEAFF
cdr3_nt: TGTGCCAGCAGTTCCAATACAATGAACACTGAAGCTTTCTTT

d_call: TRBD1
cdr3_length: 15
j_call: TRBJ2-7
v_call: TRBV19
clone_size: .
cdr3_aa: CASSPRGTGPYEQYF
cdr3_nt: TGTGCCAGTAGTCCCCGAGGGACAGGACCCTACGAGCAGTACTTC

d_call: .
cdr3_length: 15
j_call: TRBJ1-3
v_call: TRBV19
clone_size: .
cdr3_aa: CASSYRTEPGNTIYF
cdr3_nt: TGTGCCAGTAGTTATCGGACAGAACCTGGAAACACCATATATTTT

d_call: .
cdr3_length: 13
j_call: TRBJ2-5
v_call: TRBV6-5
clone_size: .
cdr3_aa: CASSHGTRETQYF
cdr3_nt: TGTGCCAGCAGCCACGGCACTAGGGAGACCCAGTACTTC

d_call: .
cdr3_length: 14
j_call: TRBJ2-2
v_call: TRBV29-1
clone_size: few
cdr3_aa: CSVLKALGSGELFF
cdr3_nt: TGCAGCGTTTTAAAGGCCCTGGGCTCCGGGGAGCTGTTTTTT

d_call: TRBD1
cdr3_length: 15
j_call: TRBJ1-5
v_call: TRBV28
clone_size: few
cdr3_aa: CASSPPGQGVQPQHF
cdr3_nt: TGTGCCAGCAGTCCGCCGGGACAGGGGGTTCAGCCCCAGCATTTT

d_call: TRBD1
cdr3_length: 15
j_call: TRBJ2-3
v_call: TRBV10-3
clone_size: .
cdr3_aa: CAISHDRGFADTQYF
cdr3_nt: TGTGCCATCAGCCACGACAGGGGGTTCGCAGATACGCAGTATTTT

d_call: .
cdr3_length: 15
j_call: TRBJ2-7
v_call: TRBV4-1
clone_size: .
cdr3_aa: CASSQGQGGTYEQYF
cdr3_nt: TGCGCCAGCAGCCAAGGGCAGGGGGGAACCTACGAGCAGTACTTC

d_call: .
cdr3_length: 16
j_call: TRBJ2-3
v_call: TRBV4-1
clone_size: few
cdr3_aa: CASSRHGRTSTDTQYF
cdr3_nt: TGCGCCAGCAGCCGACATGGGCGGACTAGCACAGATACGCAGTATTTT

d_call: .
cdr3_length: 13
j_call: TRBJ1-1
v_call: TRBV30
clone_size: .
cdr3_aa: CAWSVYRDTEAFF
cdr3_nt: TGTGCCTGGAGTGTATACAGGGACACTGAAGCTTTCTTT